This is a list of T cell receptor beta chains from one sample in a study of shared clonotypes between healthy human individuals. Clones were sequenced by immunoSEQ multiplex PCR, and TCRdb holds only the in-frame ones, with some missing. The top ten hold around 0.35% of the sample, which has 2 million to 2.5 million clones, about nine tenths seen once. The sample comprised naive CD4+ T cells from PBMCs. These receptors were collected from a man between 18 and 35 years old in good health. Some clones in this sample may be carry-over from other donors' samples. CDR3s include the opening cysteine and the closing phenylalanine or tryptophan. The order of the fields is V gene, J gene, CDR3 length, D gene, clone size, CDR3 DNA, CDR3 protein. A D gene is named only where the DNA matches it firmly. The size of a clone is reported for some rows only, either as once, few or many, or as a class for expanded clones.

TRBV7-6	TRBJ2-2	15	-	-	TGTGCCAGCAGCTCCAGAGCAGGTTTCACCGGGGAGCTGTTTTTT	CASSSRAGFTGELFF
TRBV2	TRBJ2-1	12	-	-	TGTGCCAGCAAAACAGGGAACGATGAGCAGTTCTTC	CASKTGNDEQFF
TRBV11-3	TRBJ2-1	15	TRBD2	once	TGTGCCAGCAGCTCGACTAGCGGGAGCTTTAATGAGCAGTTCTTC	CASSSTSGSFNEQFF
TRBV4-1	TRBJ1-1	15	-	few	TGCGCCAGCAGCCAAGATCCGACAGTGAACACTGAAGCTTTCTTT	CASSQDPTVNTEAFF
TRBV28	TRBJ2-3	17	TRBD2	-	TGTGCCAGCAGTTTAGGGAAGGGCGGGAGGGCCGTAGATACGCAGTATTTT	CASSLGKGGRAVDTQYF
TRBV30	TRBJ1-5	14	TRBD1	few	TGTGCCTGGAGCAGAGGACAGGTTTTTTGGCCCCAGCATTTT	CAWSRGQVFWPQHF
TRBV28	TRBJ1-1	13	-	-	TGTGCCAGCAGTGGGGTGTTGAACACTGAAGCTTTCTTT	CASSGVLNTEAFF
TRBV11-1	TRBJ1-3	16	TRBD1	-	TGTGCCAGCAGCTTAAGGCCGGACAGGGCTGGAAACACCATATATTTT	CASSLRPDRAGNTIYF
TRBV5-1	TRBJ2-7	13	-	-	TGCGCCAGCAGATTCGGGACCGAATACGAGCAGTACTTC	CASRFGTEYEQYF
TRBV7-2	TRBJ1-1	17	TRBD1	-	TGTGCCAGCAGCTCAGAGAGGACAGGAGTTGTGAACACTGAAGCTTTCTTT	CASSSERTGVVNTEAFF
TRBV27	TRBJ2-7	19	-	-	TGTGCCAGCAGTCTTGCGAGGGGCGCAGCCCCGTGTTTCTCCTACGAGCAGTACTTC	CASSLARGAAPCFSYEQYF
TRBV7-6	TRBJ2-2	15	TRBD2	-	TGTGCCAGCAGCCAATGGGGGGGAAACACCGGGGAGCTGTTTTTT	CASSQWGGNTGELFF
TRBV6-5	TRBJ1-3	16	-	-	TGTGCCAGCAGTTACTCGAATCCGGCTGTTGGAAACACCATATATTTT	CASSYSNPAVGNTIYF
TRBV6-1	TRBJ1-4	13	-	-	TGTGCCAGCAGTCCCTCACCGGAGGAAAAACTGTTTTTT	CASSPSPEEKLFF
TRBV4-2	TRBJ1-3	19	TRBD1	-	TGTGCCAGCAGCCAAGCCCTACAGGGGGCGCTTGGTACTGGAAACACCATATATTTT	CASSQALQGALGTGNTIYF
TRBV18	TRBJ1-1	14	TRBD1	-	TGTGCCAGCTCACCCGGACAGGGGAGTACTGAAGCTTTCTTT	CASSPGQGSTEAFF
TRBV30	TRBJ1-1	12	-	-	TGTGCGGTCGCCCCGCGGGAGGCTGAAGCTTTCTTT	CAVAPREAEAFF
TRBV11-3	TRBJ2-2	15	TRBD2	-	TGTGCCAGCAGCTTTGGGGGACTAGCCGCCGGGGAGCTGTTTTTT	CASSFGGLAAGELFF
TRBV4-2	TRBJ1-5	15	-	once	TGTGCCAGCAGCCAAGGCCGGGACAGCAATCAGCCCCAGCATTTT	CASSQGRDSNQPQHF
TRBV20-1	TRBJ1-1	11	-	-	TGCAGTGCTAAAGCGAACACTGAAGCTTTCTTT	CSAKANTEAFF
TRBV5-1	TRBJ1-2	15	TRBD1	-	TGCGCCAGCAGCTTGGCCGCGGGACAGGGGTCTGGCTACACCTTC	CASSLAAGQGSGYTF
TRBV21-1	TRBJ1-2	14	-	-	TGTGCCAGCAAACCAGGGGGCGCTGGGTATGGCTACACCTTC	CASKPGGAGYGYTF
TRBV5-1	TRBJ1-2	14	-	-	TGCGCCAGCAGCATCGCAGGGTATGGGGATGGCTACACCTTC	CASSIAGYGDGYTF
TRBV6-5	TRBJ2-1	13	TRBD2	-	TGTGCCAGCAGGGCTAGCGGGAGTATTGAGCAGTTCTTC	CASRASGSIEQFF
TRBV5-1	TRBJ2-1	13	-	-	TGCGCCAGCAGCTTGGATTCATACAATGAGCAGTTCTTC	CASSLDSYNEQFF
TRBV6-6	TRBJ2-1	14	-	-	TGTGCCAGCAGTTACGGGTCTCGATCCTATGAGCAGTTCTTC	CASSYGSRSYEQFF
TRBV6-1	TRBJ1-1	14	TRBD1	once	TGTGCCAGCAGGTGGACAGGGAAGGACACTGAAGCTTTCTTT	CASRWTGKDTEAFF
TRBV7-2	TRBJ1-4	16	TRBD1	once	TGTGCCAGCAGCGGAGACAGGGGGCTGGCTAATGAAAAACTGTTTTTT	CASSGDRGLANEKLFF
TRBV7-8	TRBJ2-7	16	-	-	TGTGCCAGCAGCTTAGCCCCGGGACCGACATACTACGAGCAGTACTTC	CASSLAPGPTYYEQYF
TRBV7-9	TRBJ1-4	16	TRBD1	-	TGTGCCAGCAGCTTAGGGGACAGGGGTACTAATGAAAAACTGTTTTTT	CASSLGDRGTNEKLFF
TRBV28	TRBJ1-2	12	-	-	TGTGCCAGTGTCGGGGCGTACAATGGCTACACCTTC	CASVGAYNGYTF
TRBV19	TRBJ1-1	13	-	-	TGTGCCAGTAGTATCCGAGGGGACACTGAAGCTTTCTTT	CASSIRGDTEAFF
TRBV6-4	TRBJ2-1	16	TRBD2	-	TGTGCCAGCAGTGACTTAGCTAGCGGGAATAGAAATGAGCAGTTCTTC	CASSDLASGNRNEQFF
TRBV7-9	TRBJ1-2	15	TRBD1	-	TGTGCCAGCAGCGGGACAGGGGGCGCGATCCCTGGCTACACCTTC	CASSGTGGAIPGYTF
TRBV18	TRBJ2-3	15	-	few	TGTGCCAGCTCACCACGGGGACCCATCACAGATACGCAGTATTTT	CASSPRGPITDTQYF
TRBV7-2	TRBJ2-7	14	TRBD1	-	TGTGCCAGCAGCCGCAACAGGGGGTATTACGAGCAGTACTTC	CASSRNRGYYEQYF
TRBV28	TRBJ2-7	11	-	once	TGTGCCAGTCGACTGAATTCCGAGCAGTACTTC	CASRLNSEQYF
TRBV4-1	TRBJ1-4	17	TRBD1	-	TGCGCCAGCAGCCAGGATCGACAGGGGCGACGAAATGAAAAACTGTTTTTT	CASSQDRQGRRNEKLFF
TRBV4-1	TRBJ1-2	15	-	-	TGCGCCAGCAGCCGGGCGAACCCCGAACTTCGGGGCTACACCTTC	CASSRANPELRGYTF
TRBV30	TRBJ1-2	12	-	-	TGTGCCTGGAGTTCAACAGTTTCCGGCTACACCTTC	CAWSSTVSGYTF
TRBV5-1	TRBJ2-3	15	TRBD1	once	TGCGCCAGCAGTTTCGGGACAGGAGGCACAGATACGCAGTATTTT	CASSFGTGGTDTQYF
TRBV6-4	TRBJ1-5	14	-	-	TGTGCCAGCCACCGAGGGGAGGGGAATCAGCCCCAGCATTTT	CASHRGEGNQPQHF
TRBV28	TRBJ1-4	15	TRBD1	-	TGTGCCAGCAGTGCCACAGGGGCGGCTAATGAAAAACTGTTTTTT	CASSATGAANEKLFF